This TCR beta chain was sequenced during a study of identical twins. Study-wide points: Twin sharing of out-of-frame TCR alpha was underestimated by models in monozygotic pairs.

About this clonotype itself: Its specificity is unknown.

The CDR3 consists of 13 residues. The ends were cut back, 0 bases at V and 13 bases at J, with 13 bases in the middle. Germline CDR1 and CDR2: DFQATT and SNEGSKA (reference sequence). TCRdb called the 5' RACE reads again in MiXCR, with one record for every CDR3 protein. This table holds 450,000 or so distinct CDR3 sequences, about 24% found once. The sample was also reused in another study, on T cells expressing NK-cell markers.

This TCR was sampled from a young woman in good health. The sequencing sample was made of CD4+ T cells sorted from blood. V usage is TRBV20-1 and J usage is TRBJ1-6, with no clear D. CDR3 protein: CSARDPTTPPLHF. The CDR3 DNA is TGCAGTGCTAGAGATCCCACAACGCCGCCCCTCCACTTT.